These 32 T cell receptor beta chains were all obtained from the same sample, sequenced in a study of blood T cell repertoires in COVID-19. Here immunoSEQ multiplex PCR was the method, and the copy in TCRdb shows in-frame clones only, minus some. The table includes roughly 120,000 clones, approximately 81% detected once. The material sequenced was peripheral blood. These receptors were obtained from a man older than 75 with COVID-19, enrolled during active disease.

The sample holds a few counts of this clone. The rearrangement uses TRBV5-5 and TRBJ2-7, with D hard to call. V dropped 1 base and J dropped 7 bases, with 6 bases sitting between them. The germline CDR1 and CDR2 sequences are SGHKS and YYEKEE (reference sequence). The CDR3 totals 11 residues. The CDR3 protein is CASSLLREQYF. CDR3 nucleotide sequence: TGTGCCAGCAGCTTGTTGAGGGAGCAGTACTTC.

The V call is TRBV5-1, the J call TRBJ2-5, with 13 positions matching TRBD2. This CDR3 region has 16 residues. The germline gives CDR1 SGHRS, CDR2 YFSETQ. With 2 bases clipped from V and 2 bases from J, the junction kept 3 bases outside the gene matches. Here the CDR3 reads CASSFETSGRQETQYF. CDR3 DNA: TGCGCCAGCAGCTTCGAGACTAGCGGGAGGCAAGAGACCCAGTACTTC.

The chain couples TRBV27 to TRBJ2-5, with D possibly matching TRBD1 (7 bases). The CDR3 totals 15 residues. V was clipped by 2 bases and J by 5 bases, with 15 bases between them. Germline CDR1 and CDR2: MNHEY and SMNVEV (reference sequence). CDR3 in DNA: TGTGCCAGCAGTTTAGGCACAGGGGCGGGGGAGACCCAGTACTTC. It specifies CASSLGTGAGETQYF.

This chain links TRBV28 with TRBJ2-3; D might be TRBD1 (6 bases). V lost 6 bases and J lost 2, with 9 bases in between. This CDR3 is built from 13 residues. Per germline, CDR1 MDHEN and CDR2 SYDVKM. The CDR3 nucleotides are TGTGCCAGCAGAAAGGGGGTCACAGATACGCAGTATTTT. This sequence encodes CASRKGVTDTQYF.

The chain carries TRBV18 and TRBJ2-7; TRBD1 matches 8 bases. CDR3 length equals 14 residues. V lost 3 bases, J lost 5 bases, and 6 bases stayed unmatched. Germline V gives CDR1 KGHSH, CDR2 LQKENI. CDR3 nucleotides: TGTGCCAGCTCACCTTCGGACAGGGCCCACGAGCAGTACTTC. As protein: CASSPSDRAHEQYF. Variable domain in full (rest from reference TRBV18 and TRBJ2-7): NAGVMQNPRHLVRRRGQEARLRCSPMKGHSHVYWYRQLPEEGLKFMVYLQKENIIDESGMPKERFSAEFPKEGPSILRIQQVVRGDSAAYFCASSPSDRAHEQYFGPGTRLTVT.

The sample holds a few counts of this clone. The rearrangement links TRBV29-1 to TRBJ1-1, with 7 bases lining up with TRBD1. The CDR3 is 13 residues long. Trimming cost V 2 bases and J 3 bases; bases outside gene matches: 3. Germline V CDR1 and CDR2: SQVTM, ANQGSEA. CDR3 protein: CSVETDRDTEAFF. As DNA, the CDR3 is TGCAGCGTTGAAACCGACAGGGACACTGAAGCTTTCTTT.

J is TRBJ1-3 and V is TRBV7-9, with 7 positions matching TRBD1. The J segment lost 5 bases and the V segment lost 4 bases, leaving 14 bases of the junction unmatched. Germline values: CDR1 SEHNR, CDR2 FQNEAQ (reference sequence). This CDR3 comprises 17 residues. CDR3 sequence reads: CASSSTTVQGPRNTIYF. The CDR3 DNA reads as TGTGCCAGCAGCTCAACGACCGTACAGGGGCCGCGAAACACCATATATTTT.

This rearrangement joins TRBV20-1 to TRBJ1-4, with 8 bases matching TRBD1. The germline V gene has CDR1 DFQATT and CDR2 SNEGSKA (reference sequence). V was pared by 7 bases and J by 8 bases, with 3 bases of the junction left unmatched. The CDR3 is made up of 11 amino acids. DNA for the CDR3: TGCAGTGGGACAGGGCCAGAAAAACTGTTTTTT. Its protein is CSGTGPEKLFF.

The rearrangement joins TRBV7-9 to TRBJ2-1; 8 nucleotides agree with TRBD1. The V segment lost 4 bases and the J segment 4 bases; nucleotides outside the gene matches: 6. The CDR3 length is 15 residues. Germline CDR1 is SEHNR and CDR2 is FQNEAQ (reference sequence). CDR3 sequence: CASSSFQGAYNEQFF. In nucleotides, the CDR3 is TGTGCCAGCAGCTCTTTCCAGGGGGCTTACAATGAGCAGTTCTTC.

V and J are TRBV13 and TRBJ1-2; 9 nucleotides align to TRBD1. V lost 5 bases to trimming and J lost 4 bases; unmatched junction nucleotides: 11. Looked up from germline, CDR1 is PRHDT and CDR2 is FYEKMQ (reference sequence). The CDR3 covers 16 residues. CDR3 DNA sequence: TGTGCCAGCAGCCCCCGGGACAGGGTGGAGAGCTATGGCTACACCTTC. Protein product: CASSPRDRVESYGYTF.

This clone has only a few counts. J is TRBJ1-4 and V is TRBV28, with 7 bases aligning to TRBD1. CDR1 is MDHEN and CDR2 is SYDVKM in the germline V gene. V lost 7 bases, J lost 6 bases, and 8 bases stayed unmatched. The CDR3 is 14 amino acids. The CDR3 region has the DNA TGTGCCAGCACCGCCGGGACAGACCATGAAAAACTGTTTTTT. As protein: CASTAGTDHEKLFF.

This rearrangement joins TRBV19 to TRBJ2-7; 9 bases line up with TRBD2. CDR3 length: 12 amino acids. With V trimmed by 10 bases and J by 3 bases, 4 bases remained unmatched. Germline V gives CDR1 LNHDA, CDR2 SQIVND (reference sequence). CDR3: CATSTSGYEQYF. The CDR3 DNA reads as TGTGCCACCTCGACTAGCGGCTACGAGCAGTACTTC.

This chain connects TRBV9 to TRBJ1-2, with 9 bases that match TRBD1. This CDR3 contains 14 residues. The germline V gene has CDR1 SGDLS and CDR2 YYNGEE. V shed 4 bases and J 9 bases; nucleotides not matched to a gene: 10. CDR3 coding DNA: TGTGCCAGCAGCCCACTTGGGACAGGGTCAAGCTACACCTTC. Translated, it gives CASSPLGTGSSYTF. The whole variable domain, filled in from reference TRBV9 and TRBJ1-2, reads DSGVTQTPKHLITATGQRVTLRCSPRSGDLSVYWYQQSLDQGLQFLIQYYNGEERAKGNILERFSAQQFPDLHSELNLSSLELGDSALYFCASSPLGTGSSYTFGSGTRLTVV.

The DNA for the CDR3 is TGCGCCAGCAGCCAAGAGGGGCGGTATGAAAAACTGTTTTTT. Its protein is CASSQEGRYEKLFF. The chain links TRBV4-3 to TRBJ1-4, with TRBD1 as a possible D gene (5 bases). V dropped 0 bases and J dropped 6 bases, with 8 bases sitting between them. Germline CDR1 is LGHNA and CDR2 is YSLEER. The CDR3 length is 14 residues.

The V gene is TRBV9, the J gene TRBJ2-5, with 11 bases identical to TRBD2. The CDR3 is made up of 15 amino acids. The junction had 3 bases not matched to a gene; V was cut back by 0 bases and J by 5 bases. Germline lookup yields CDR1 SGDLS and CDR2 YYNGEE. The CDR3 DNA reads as TGTGCCAGCAGCGTAGCGACTAGCGGGATGGAGACCCAGTACTTC. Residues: CASSVATSGMETQYF. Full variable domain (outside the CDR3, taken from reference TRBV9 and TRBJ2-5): DSGVTQTPKHLITATGQRVTLRCSPRSGDLSVYWYQQSLDQGLQFLIQYYNGEERAKGNILERFSAQQFPDLHSELNLSSLELGDSALYFCASSVATSGMETQYFGPGTRLLVL.

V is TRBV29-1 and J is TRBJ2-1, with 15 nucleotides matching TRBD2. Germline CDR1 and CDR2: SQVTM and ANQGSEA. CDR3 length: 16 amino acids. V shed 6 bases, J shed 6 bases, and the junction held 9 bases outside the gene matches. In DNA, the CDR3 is TGCAGCGTGTGGACTAGCGGGAGGGAGGGTGGCAATGAGCAGTTCTTC. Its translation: CSVWTSGREGGNEQFF.

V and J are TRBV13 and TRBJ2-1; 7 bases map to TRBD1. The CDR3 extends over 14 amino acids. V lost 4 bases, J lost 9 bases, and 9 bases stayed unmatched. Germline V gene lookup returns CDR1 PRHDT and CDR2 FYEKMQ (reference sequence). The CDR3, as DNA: TGTGCCAGCAGCTCACCCGGACAGGTAGGTGAGCAGTTCTTC. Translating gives CASSSPGQVGEQFF. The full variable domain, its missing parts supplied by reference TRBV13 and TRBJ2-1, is AAGVIQSPRHLIKEKRETATLKCYPIPRHDTVYWYQQGPGQDPQFLISFYEKMQSDKGSIPDRFSAQQFSDYHSELNMSSLELGDSALYFCASSSPGQVGEQFFGPGTRLTVL.

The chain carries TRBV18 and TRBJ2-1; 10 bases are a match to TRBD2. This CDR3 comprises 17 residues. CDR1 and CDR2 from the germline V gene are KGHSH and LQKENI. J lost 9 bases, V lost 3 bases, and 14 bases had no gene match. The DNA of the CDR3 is TGTGCCAGCTCACCGTTCGAGGGACTAGCGACGGTCGGTGAGCAGTTCTTC. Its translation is CASSPFEGLATVGEQFF.

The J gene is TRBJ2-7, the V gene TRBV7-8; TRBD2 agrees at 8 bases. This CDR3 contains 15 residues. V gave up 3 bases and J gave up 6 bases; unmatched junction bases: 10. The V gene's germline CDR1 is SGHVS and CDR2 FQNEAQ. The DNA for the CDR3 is TGTGCCAGCAGCTTGGATGCCGGGAGGGCGGGCGAGCAGTACTTC. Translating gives CASSLDAGRAGEQYF.

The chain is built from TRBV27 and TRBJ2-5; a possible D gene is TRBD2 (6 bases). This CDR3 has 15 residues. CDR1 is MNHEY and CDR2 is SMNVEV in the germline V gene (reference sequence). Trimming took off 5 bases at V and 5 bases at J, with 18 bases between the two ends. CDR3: CASSLYGGERETQYF. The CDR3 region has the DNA TGTGCCAGCAGTCTATATGGAGGGGAACGGGAGACCCAGTACTTC.

CDR3 in DNA: TGCGCCAGCAGTCACCGCGACAGGGAAGAGGAGCAGTACTTC. It codes for CASSHRDREEEQYF. The V and J genes are TRBV23-1 and TRBJ2-7, with 7 bases that match TRBD1. TRBV23-1 is identified as an open reading frame with a role that is uncertain. The CDR3 runs to 14 residues. Unmatched junction bases numbered 9, after V lost 3 bases and J lost 7 bases.

Here the CDR3 DNA reads TGTGCCAGCAGCACCACACAGGGGGCTCTAGCCAAAAACATTCAGTACTTC. Its translation: CASSTTQGALAKNIQYF. This chain joins TRBV21-1 and TRBJ2-4; the D call TRBD1 from the table was never checked on the DNA. TRBV21-1 is a known pseudogene. This CDR3 contains 17 residues.

The CDR3 is CASSLTAGETKNIQYF. As DNA, the CDR3 is TGTGCCAGTAGTCTGACAGCGGGAGAGACCAAAAACATTCAGTACTTC. The V gene is TRBV19, the J gene TRBJ2-4; TRBD2 aligns across 8 bases. This CDR3 contains 16 residues. J lost 2 bases, V lost 5 bases, and 8 bases had no gene match. Germline V CDR1 and CDR2: LNHDA, SQIVND (reference sequence).

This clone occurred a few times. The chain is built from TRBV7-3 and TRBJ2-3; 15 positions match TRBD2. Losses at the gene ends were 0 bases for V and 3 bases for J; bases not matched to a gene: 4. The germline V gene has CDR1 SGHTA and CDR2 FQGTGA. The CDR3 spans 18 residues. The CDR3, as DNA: TGTGCCAGCAGCTTAACACCGGGACTAGCGGGAGGTACAGATACGCAGTATTTT. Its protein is CASSLTPGLAGGTDTQYF.

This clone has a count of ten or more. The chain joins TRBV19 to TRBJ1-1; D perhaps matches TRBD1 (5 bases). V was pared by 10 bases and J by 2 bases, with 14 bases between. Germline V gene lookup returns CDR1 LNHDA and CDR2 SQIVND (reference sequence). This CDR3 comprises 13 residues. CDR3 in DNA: TGTGCCACCCGGATGTGGGGCAACACTGAAGCTTTCTTT. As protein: CATRMWGNTEAFF. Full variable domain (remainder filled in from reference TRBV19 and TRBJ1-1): DGGITQSPKYLFRKEGQNVTLSCEQNLNHDAMYWYRQDPGQGLRLIYYSQIVNDFQKGDIAEGYSVSREKKESFPLTVTSAQKNPTAFYLCATRMWGNTEAFFGQGTRLTVV.

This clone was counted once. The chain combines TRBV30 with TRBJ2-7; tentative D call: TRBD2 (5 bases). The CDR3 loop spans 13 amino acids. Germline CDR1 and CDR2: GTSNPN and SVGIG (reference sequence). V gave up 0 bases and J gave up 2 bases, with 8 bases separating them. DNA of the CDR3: TGTGCCTGGAGTGTACTAGGACCCTACGAGCAGTACTTC. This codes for CAWSVLGPYEQYF. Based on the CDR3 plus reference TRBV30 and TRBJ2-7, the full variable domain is SQTIHQWPATLVQPVGSPLSLECTVEGTSNPNLYWYRQAAGRGLQLLFYSVGIGQISSEVPQNLSASRPQDRQFILSSKKLLLSDSGFYLCAWSVLGPYEQYFGPGTRLTVT.

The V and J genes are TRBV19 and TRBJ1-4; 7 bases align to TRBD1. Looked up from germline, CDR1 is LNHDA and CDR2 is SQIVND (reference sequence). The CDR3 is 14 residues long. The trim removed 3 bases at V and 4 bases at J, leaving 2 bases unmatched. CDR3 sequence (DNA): TGTGCCAGTAGTATGGGACAGATTAATGAAAAACTGTTTTTT. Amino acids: CASSMGQINEKLFF. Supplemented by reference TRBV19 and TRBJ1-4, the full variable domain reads DGGITQSPKYLFRKEGQNVTLSCEQNLNHDAMYWYRQDPGQGLRLIYYSQIVNDFQKGDIAEGYSVSREKKESFPLTVTSAQKNPTAFYLCASSMGQINEKLFFGSGTQLSVL.

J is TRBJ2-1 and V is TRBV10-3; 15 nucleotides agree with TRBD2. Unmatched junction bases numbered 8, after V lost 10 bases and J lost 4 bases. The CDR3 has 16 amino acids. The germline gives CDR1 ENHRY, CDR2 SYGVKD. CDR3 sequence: CASGLAGGPGYNEQFF. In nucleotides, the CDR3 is TGTGCCAGCGGACTAGCGGGAGGGCCGGGGTACAATGAGCAGTTCTTC.

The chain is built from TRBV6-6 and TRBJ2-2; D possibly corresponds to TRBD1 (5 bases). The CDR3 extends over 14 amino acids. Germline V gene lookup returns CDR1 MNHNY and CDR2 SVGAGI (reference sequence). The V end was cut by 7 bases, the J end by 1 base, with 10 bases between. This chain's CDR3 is CASTLDRNTGELFF. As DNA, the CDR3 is TGTGCCAGCACCCTAGACAGGAACACCGGGGAGCTGTTTTTT.

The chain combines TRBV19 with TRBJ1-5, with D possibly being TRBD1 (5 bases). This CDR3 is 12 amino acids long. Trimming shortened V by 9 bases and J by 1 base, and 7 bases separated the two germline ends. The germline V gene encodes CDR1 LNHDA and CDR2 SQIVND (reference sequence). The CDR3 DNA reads TGTGCCAGGAAGGGGAGCAATCAGCCCCAGCATTTT. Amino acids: CARKGSNQPQHF.

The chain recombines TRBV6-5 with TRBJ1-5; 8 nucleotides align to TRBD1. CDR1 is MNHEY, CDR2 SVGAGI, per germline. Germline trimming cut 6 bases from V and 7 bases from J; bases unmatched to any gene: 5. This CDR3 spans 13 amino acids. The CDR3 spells CASSTRGQQPQHF. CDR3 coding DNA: TGTGCCAGCAGCACCAGGGGGCAGCAGCCCCAGCATTTT.

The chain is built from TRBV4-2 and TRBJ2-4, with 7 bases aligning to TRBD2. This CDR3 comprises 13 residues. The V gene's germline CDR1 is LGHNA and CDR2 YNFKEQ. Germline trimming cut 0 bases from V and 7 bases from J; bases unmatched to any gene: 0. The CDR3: CASSQEGGNIQYF. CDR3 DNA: TGTGCCAGCAGCCAAGAGGGAGGGAACATTCAGTACTTC.